This T cell receptor beta chain was found in a study of cytomegalovirus exposure and HLA in healthy donors. The donors were members of the validation cohort comprising some 130 subjects, separate from the approximately 700-subject first cohort. The study's findings and limits: In vitro assays verified that a few CMV-associated chains recognized CMV antigens specifically. In the 90 to 150 validation repertoires, about 94% of cluster scores exceeded 0, per a later analysis.

Using immunoSEQ multiplex PCR, the repertoire was profiled, and TCRdb retains in-frame clones only, with some absent. The sample shows about 140,000 clones, roughly nine tenths of them seen only once. Remarks on this clone: What it binds is not known.

The TCR was taken from a man in his late teens or twenties in good health and CMV-seronegative. Sample: PBMCs.

The CDR3 bases are TGTGCCAGCAGTTTATTACCGGGACTAGGAGGTCACGAGCAGTACTTC. Its translation is CASSLLPGLGGHEQYF. This chain links TRBV27 with TRBJ2-7; TRBD2 aligns across 8 bases. The trim removed 1 base at V and 5 bases at J, leaving 10 bases unmatched. The CDR3 is made up of 16 amino acids. Germline V CDR1 and CDR2: MNHEY, SMNVEV (reference sequence).